A selection of T cell receptor beta chains follows, all from one sample in a study of vaccination and CD4 T cells after COVID-19. TCRdb ran MiXCR on the PCR reads and lists one entry per CDR3 protein. Seen here are about 10,000 distinct CDR3 sequences, 25% to 35% observed once, and the top ten hold 10% to 15%. These receptors lack a known antigen. The source material was CD4+ T cells from blood, cultured in vitro. These receptor sequences come from a human donor in good health. Both conserved end residues are part of each CDR3. D genes are given only for firm matches. Size tells how often a clone was seen (once, few, many) or the class of an expanded clone, and some rows leave it out.

>16|few|TRBJ2-1|TRBV6-1|TRBD2
CASSDFGTSVDNEQFF
TGTGCCAGCAGTGACTTCGGGACTAGCGTTGACAATGAGCAGTTCTTC
>14|few|TRBJ1-1|TRBV6-1|-
CASSEGWQNTEAFF
TGTGCCAGCAGTGAAGGGTGGCAGAACACTGAAGCTTTCTTT
>11|few|TRBJ1-3|TRBV6-1|-
CAIQGYDTIYF
TGTGCCATCCAGGGGTATGACACCATATATTTT
>13|-|TRBJ2-7|TRBV7-2|-
CASSFPGSYEQYF
TGTGCCAGCAGCTTCCCCGGGTCCTACGAGCAGTACTTC
>13|-|TRBJ1-6|TRBV18|-
CASSPQTGSPLHF
TGTGCCAGCTCCCCCCAGACAGGTTCACCCCTCCACTTT
>16|few|TRBJ2-7|TRBV11-2|-
CASSSLWTRSSYEQYF
TGTGCCAGCAGCTCCCTTTGGACCAGGAGCTCCTACGAGCAGTACTTC
>15|-|TRBJ2-2|TRBV5-4|-
CASSRGHLNTGELFF
TGTGCCAGCAGCCGGGGACACCTGAACACCGGGGAGCTGTTTTTT
>17|-|TRBJ2-3|TRBV4-3|-
CASSHLTGGDGTDTQYF
TGCGCCAGCAGCCACCTCACAGGTGGGGATGGCACAGATACGCAGTATTTT
>12|few|TRBJ2-7|TRBV7-3|-
CASSPTGGEQYF
TGTGCCAGCAGCCCAACCGGTGGCGAGCAGTACTTC
>15|-|TRBJ2-1|TRBV9|-
CASSPMTNSYNEQFF
TGTGCCAGCAGCCCTATGACCAACTCCTACAATGAGCAGTTCTTC
>16|few|TRBJ1-6|TRBV20-1|TRBD1
CSASFDRAIYNSPLHF
TGCAGTGCTTCCTTTGACAGGGCTATCTATAATTCACCCCTCCACTTT
>14|few|TRBJ1-1|TRBV2|-
CASSEGLGRTEAFF
TGTGCCAGCAGTGAAGGGCTAGGTAGGACTGAAGCTTTCTTT
>16|-|TRBJ1-2|TRBV5-4|TRBD1
CASSTTGDRVVYGYTF
TGTGCCAGCAGCACGACCGGGGACAGGGTAGTCTATGGCTACACCTTC
>17|-|TRBJ1-6|TRBV6-5|-
CASRYRGGRAYNSPLHF
TGTGCCAGCAGATACAGAGGAGGACGGGCGTATAATTCACCCCTCCACTTT
>16|few|TRBJ2-7|TRBV21-1|-
CASSKVGQMSSYEQYF
TGTGCCAGCAGCAAAGTAGGCCAGATGAGCTCCTACGAGCAGTACTTC
>14|-|TRBJ1-2|TRBV2|-
CASTLAEAFGGYTF
TGTGCCAGCACCCTCGCCGAGGCTTTCGGTGGCTACACCTTC
>11|-|TRBJ1-4|TRBV19|-
CATLLGTRLFF
TGTGCCACCTTACTCGGGACAAGGCTGTTTTTT
>16|-|TRBJ2-2|TRBV7-6|TRBD2
CASSLGLAGVVGELFF
TGTGCCAGCAGCTTAGGGCTAGCGGGAGTGGTCGGGGAGCTGTTTTTT
>12|-|TRBJ2-5|TRBV7-8|-
CASSHAGPRQYF
TGTGCCAGCAGCCACGCGGGTCCAAGACAGTACTTC
>13|once|TRBJ2-7|TRBV7-2|TRBD1
CASSRDRTYEQYF
TGTGCCAGCAGCCGGGACAGAACCTACGAGCAGTACTTC
>14|few|TRBJ2-7|TRBV7-2|-
CASSFGPLAYEQYF
TGTGCCAGCAGCTTCGGGCCCCTCGCCTACGAGCAGTACTTC
>16|-|TRBJ2-7|TRBV6-5|TRBD2
CASSYGAGEESYEQYF
TGTGCCAGCAGTTACGGGGCGGGAGAGGAATCCTACGAGCAGTACTTC
>15|-|TRBJ2-1|TRBV20-1|-
CSAKEGGALYNEQFF
TGCAGTGCTAAAGAGGGCGGGGCCTTATACAATGAGCAGTTCTTC
>16|-|TRBJ1-6|TRBV9|-
CASSALSGPYNSPLHF
TGTGCCAGCAGCGCCTTATCAGGACCTTATAATTCACCCCTCCACTTT
>15|once|TRBJ2-5|TRBV24-1|TRBD1
CTTSEPVDRGETQYF
TGTACCACCAGTGAGCCAGTCGACAGGGGCGAGACCCAGTACTTC
>16|-|TRBJ2-2|TRBV6-5|TRBD2
CASSYLTSGRTGELFF
TGTGCCAGCAGTTATCTGACTAGCGGGAGGACCGGGGAGCTGTTTTTT
>14|few|TRBJ2-5|TRBV6-5|-
CASSYRQGGETQYF
TGTGCCAGCAGTTACAGGCAGGGAGGAGAGACCCAGTACTTC
>15|once|TRBJ2-4|TRBV28|-
CASSLWDSHKNIQYF
TGTGCCAGCAGTTTATGGGACAGCCACAAAAACATTCAGTACTTC
>16|-|TRBJ2-5|TRBV15|TRBD2
CATSRPGTSGQETQYF
TGTGCCACCAGCAGACCCGGGACTAGCGGCCAAGAGACCCAGTACTTC
>18|few|TRBJ1-5|TRBV6-5|TRBD1
CASSYSIPGTGGDQPQHF
TGTGCCAGCAGTTACTCGATCCCCGGGACAGGGGGCGATCAGCCCCAGCATTTT
>13|few|TRBJ1-2|TRBV2|-
CASSSYPRQGYTF
TGTGCCAGCAGTTCATACCCACGACAGGGCTACACCTTC
>14|-|TRBJ1-6|TRBV30|-
CAWSVERTNSPLHF
TGTGCCTGGAGTGTAGAACGGACTAATTCACCCCTCCACTTT
>15|few|TRBJ1-2|TRBV5-4|-
CASSLGRAEDYGYTF
TGTGCCAGCAGCTTGGGGCGAGCCGAGGACTATGGCTACACCTTC
>15|few|TRBJ2-1|TRBV20-1|TRBD2
CSASSGRGSYNEQFF
TGCAGTGCGAGTAGCGGGAGAGGCTCCTACAATGAGCAGTTCTTC
>11|few|TRBJ2-5|TRBV11-1|-
CASSSIETQYF
TGTGCCAGCAGTTCCATAGAGACCCAGTACTTC
>16|few|TRBJ2-3|TRBV19|-
CASSPRGSASTDTQYF
TGTGCCAGTAGTCCCAGAGGAAGCGCTAGCACAGATACGCAGTATTTT
>14|few|TRBJ2-1|TRBV6-1|-
CARMGAASYNEQFF
TGTGCCAGGATGGGGGCGGCCTCCTACAATGAGCAGTTCTTC
>14|few|TRBJ2-3|TRBV19|TRBD2
CARGTSGTTDTQYF
TGTGCCCGGGGGACTAGCGGGACGACAGATACGCAGTATTTT
>15|few|TRBJ2-5|TRBV7-3|TRBD1
CASSLGARGQETQYF
TGTGCCAGCAGCTTAGGGGCCAGGGGGCAAGAGACCCAGTACTTC
>17|-|TRBJ2-3|TRBV7-3|TRBD2
CASSLWGTSGNTDTQYF
TGTGCCAGCAGCTTATGGGGGACTAGCGGAAACACAGATACGCAGTATTTT
>14|medium-sized|TRBJ2-7|TRBV10-3|TRBD1
CATDSGTGVYEQYF
TGTGCCACGGACTCCGGGACAGGGGTCTACGAGCAGTACTTC
>16|few|TRBJ2-3|TRBV5-8|TRBD1
CASSYGTGRPMDTQYF
TGTGCCAGCAGTTACGGGACAGGTCGACCTATGGATACGCAGTATTTT
>15|-|TRBJ2-2|TRBV9|-
CASSIRGSNTGELFF
TGTGCCAGCAGCATTAGGGGTTCTAACACCGGGGAGCTGTTTTTT
>16|few|TRBJ1-5|TRBV28|TRBD1
CASRWGGQGSNQPQHF
TGTGCCAGCAGATGGGGGGGACAGGGTAGCAATCAGCCCCAGCATTTT
>16|few|TRBJ2-1|TRBV27|TRBD2
CASSFSGRAGLREQFF
TGTGCCAGCAGCTTTAGCGGGAGGGCCGGTCTACGTGAGCAGTTCTTC
>14|few|TRBJ2-7|TRBV15|-
CATSRDYQGWEQYF
TGTGCCACCAGCAGAGATTATCAGGGATGGGAGCAGTACTTC
>14|-|TRBJ2-7|TRBV9|-
CASSVSGIGYEQYF
TGTGCCAGCAGCGTTTCAGGGATAGGTTACGAGCAGTACTTC
>16|-|TRBJ1-2|TRBV4-1|-
CASSPLDRLTNYGYTF
TGCGCCAGCAGCCCCCTCGACAGGCTAACTAACTATGGCTACACCTTC
>13|few|TRBJ1-1|TRBV28|-
CASSSRDEAEAFF
TGTGCCAGCAGTTCGAGGGATGAGGCTGAAGCTTTCTTT